The TCR beta chain described here comes from a study of CD8 T cells in ankylosing spondylitis. Whole-study results and caveats: Ankylosing spondylitis blood appeared to carry a characteristic TCR beta motif of roughly eight highly homologous variants.

This clonotype has more than one count but fewer than ten. The target antigen is unknown. CDR3 length: 17 residues. V was cut by 2 bases and J by 5 bases, with 18 bases left in between. CDR1 is MGHDK and CDR2 is SYGVNS in the germline V gene. Using its own MiXCR run on the 5' RACE reads, TCRdb lists one record per CDR3 protein. The sample shows just under 550,000 distinct CDR3 sequences, 9.5% to 15% of them seen only once. Sequenced material: blood, either unsorted or a sorted T cell fraction (not recorded which). The chain joins TRBV25-1 to TRBJ1-4; the D gene is possibly TRBD1 (6 bases). The receptor was derived from a male donor with ankylosing spondylitis. The DNA of the CDR3 is TGTGCCAGCAGTGAACCCCTGACAGGCGACTCAAATGAAAAACTGTTTTTT. This sequence encodes CASSEPLTGDSNEKLFF.